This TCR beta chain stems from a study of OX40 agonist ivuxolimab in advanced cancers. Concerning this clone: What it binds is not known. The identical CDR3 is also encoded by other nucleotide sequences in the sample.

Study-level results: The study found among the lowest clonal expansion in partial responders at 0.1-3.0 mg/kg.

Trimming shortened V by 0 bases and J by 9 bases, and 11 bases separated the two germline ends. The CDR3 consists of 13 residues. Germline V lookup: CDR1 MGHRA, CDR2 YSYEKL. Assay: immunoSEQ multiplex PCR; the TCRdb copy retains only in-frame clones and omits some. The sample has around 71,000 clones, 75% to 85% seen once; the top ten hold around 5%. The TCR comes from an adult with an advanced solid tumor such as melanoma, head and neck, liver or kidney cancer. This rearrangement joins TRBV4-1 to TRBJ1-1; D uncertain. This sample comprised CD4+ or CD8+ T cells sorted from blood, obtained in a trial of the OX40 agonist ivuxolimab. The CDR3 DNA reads TGCGCCAGCAGCCAAGATTGGACGCTAAAAGCTTTCTTT. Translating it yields CASSQDWTLKAFF.